The clone carrying this TCR beta chain was observed a handful of times. Antigen unknown. The PCR ran on 60 Vbeta and 13 Jbeta primers. Sequencing used immunoSEQ multiplex PCR; TCRdb keeps in-frame clones, though not all of them. Altogether 100,000 to 150,000 clones are present, 81% being singletons, with the ten largest covering approximately 4%. This entry is derived from a study of cytomegalovirus exposure and HLA in healthy donors. About the research overall: Early release data held 80 million to 100 million unique TCRs from HLA-typed donors. Broader study findings: A later analysis by the authors found several of the most significant clusters apparently linked to common viral pathogens.

In germline, CDR1 is MRHNA, CDR2 SNTAGT. V lost 3 bases, J lost 5 bases, and 4 bases stayed unmatched. CDR3 size: 16 residues. The sequence was obtained from a man aged 18 to 30 in good health and CMV-seropositive. The sample taken for sequencing was PBMCs. The V gene is TRBV6-4, the J gene TRBJ2-3, with TRBD2 identical over 14 bases. The CDR3 reads CASSEGTSGGGDTQYF. For the CDR3, the DNA is TGTGCCAGCAGTGAGGGGACTAGCGGGGGTGGAGATACGCAGTATTTT.